This T cell receptor (beta chain) was observed in a study of CD8+ T cells in alopecia areata. cDNA prepared by RNA extraction and subsequent reverse transcription served as the template for sequencing. Clones were read by immunoSEQ multiplex PCR, and TCRdb kept only the in-frame ones, dropping some. The sample carries some 170,000 clones, around 71% recorded once. It was from alopecia areata patients that lesional scalp punch biopsies and peripheral blood were collected. The CDR3 runs to 16 residues. J lost 3 bases, V lost 1 base, and 3 bases had no gene match. CDR1 and CDR2 from the germline V gene are MNHEY and SMNVEV (reference sequence).

J is TRBJ2-3 and V is TRBV27, with TRBD1 identical over 11 bases. Sequencing was performed on CD8+ T cells sorted from blood, taken at week 0. The source is a human donor with alopecia areata. CDR3 amino acids: CASSLFRDRGTDTQYF. CDR3 coding DNA: TGTGCCAGCAGTTTATTCCGGGACAGGGGGACAGATACGCAGTATTTT.